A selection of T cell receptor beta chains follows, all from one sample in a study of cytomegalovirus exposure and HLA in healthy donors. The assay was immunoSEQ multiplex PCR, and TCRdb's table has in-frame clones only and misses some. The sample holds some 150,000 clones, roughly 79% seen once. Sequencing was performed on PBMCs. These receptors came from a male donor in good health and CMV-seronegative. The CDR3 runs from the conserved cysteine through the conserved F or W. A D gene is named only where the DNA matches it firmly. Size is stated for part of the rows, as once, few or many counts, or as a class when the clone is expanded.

CDR3aa: CASNLRDLSSYEQYF
CDR3nt: TGTGCCAGCAACCTCCGGGACTTGAGCTCCTACGAGCAGTACTTC
v_gene: TRBV28
d_gene: .
abundance: .
len: 15
j_gene: TRBJ2-7

CDR3aa: CASSLMRARGAHEQYF
CDR3nt: TGTGCCAGCAGCTTAATGAGGGCCAGGGGGGCTCACGAGCAGTACTTC
v_gene: TRBV7-3
d_gene: .
abundance: .
len: 16
j_gene: TRBJ2-7

CDR3aa: CASSQAATGPYEQYF
CDR3nt: TGCGCCAGCAGCCAAGCTGCGACAGGCCCCTACGAGCAGTACTTC
v_gene: TRBV4-3
d_gene: .
abundance: .
len: 15
j_gene: TRBJ2-7

CDR3aa: CAWGTIAGNTIYF
CDR3nt: TGTGCCTGGGGGACTATCGCTGGAAACACCATATATTTT
v_gene: TRBV30
d_gene: .
abundance: .
len: 13
j_gene: TRBJ1-3

CDR3aa: CASSQGIRTSGVGDTQYF
CDR3nt: TGCGCCAGCAGCCAAGGGATACGGACTAGCGGGGTAGGAGATACGCAGTATTTT
v_gene: TRBV4-3
d_gene: TRBD2
abundance: few
len: 18
j_gene: TRBJ2-3

CDR3aa: CASSVGTRGKRSNYGYTF
CDR3nt: TGTGCCAGCAGCGTAGGGACTCGGGGGAAGCGTTCTAACTATGGCTACACCTTC
v_gene: TRBV9
d_gene: .
abundance: .
len: 18
j_gene: TRBJ1-2

CDR3aa: CASSLGLAYTGELFF
CDR3nt: TGTGCCAGCAGCCTGGGACTAGCGTACACCGGGGAGCTGTTTTTT
v_gene: TRBV5-5
d_gene: TRBD2
abundance: .
len: 15
j_gene: TRBJ2-2

CDR3aa: CASSSSTLAPDTQYF
CDR3nt: TGTGCCAGCAGCTCAAGCACCCTAGCACCGGATACGCAGTATTTT
v_gene: TRBV7-9
d_gene: .
abundance: .
len: 15
j_gene: TRBJ2-3

CDR3aa: CASGGIGGGRVTEAFF
CDR3nt: TGTGCCAGTGGGGGGATAGGGGGGGGTCGAGTCACTGAAGCTTTCTTT
v_gene: TRBV19
d_gene: .
abundance: few
len: 16
j_gene: TRBJ1-1

CDR3aa: CASSRGLAGTYEQYF
CDR3nt: TGTGCCAGCAGCCGGGGACTAGCGGGAACCTACGAGCAGTACTTC
v_gene: TRBV7-3
d_gene: TRBD2
abundance: .
len: 15
j_gene: TRBJ2-7

CDR3aa: CASSWPSTDTQYF
CDR3nt: TGTGCCAGCAGCTGGCCTAGCACAGATACGCAGTATTTT
v_gene: TRBV7-9
d_gene: .
abundance: .
len: 13
j_gene: TRBJ2-3

CDR3aa: CASSQDRSLAGDNYEQYF
CDR3nt: TGTGCCAGCAGCCAAGATCGCTCACTAGCGGGGGATAACTACGAGCAGTACTTC
v_gene: TRBV14
d_gene: TRBD2
abundance: .
len: 18
j_gene: TRBJ2-7

CDR3aa: CASSFGTSGTYNEQFF
CDR3nt: TGTGCCAGCAGCTTTGGGACTAGCGGGACCTACAATGAGCAGTTCTTC
v_gene: TRBV5-6
d_gene: TRBD2
abundance: .
len: 16
j_gene: TRBJ2-1

CDR3aa: CASSFVSGGAYEQYF
CDR3nt: TGTGCCAGCAGTTTTGTTAGCGGGGGGGCCTACGAGCAGTACTTC
v_gene: TRBV5-6
d_gene: TRBD2
abundance: .
len: 15
j_gene: TRBJ2-7

CDR3aa: CASSESRTENSPLHF
CDR3nt: TGTGCCAGCAGTGAATCCCGGACAGAAAATTCACCCCTCCACTTT
v_gene: TRBV2
d_gene: .
abundance: .
len: 15
j_gene: TRBJ1-6

CDR3aa: CASSKETGNTGELFF
CDR3nt: TGTGCCAGCAGTAAAGAAACAGGGAACACCGGGGAGCTGTTTTTT
v_gene: TRBV6-1
d_gene: .
abundance: .
len: 15
j_gene: TRBJ2-2

CDR3aa: CASRGQPDGELFF
CDR3nt: TGTGCCAGCAGAGGACAGCCCGACGGGGAGCTGTTTTTT
v_gene: TRBV2
d_gene: .
abundance: .
len: 13
j_gene: TRBJ2-2

CDR3aa: CASSKKGGVNQPQHF
CDR3nt: TGTGCCAGCAGCAAAAAAGGAGGAGTTAATCAGCCCCAGCATTTT
v_gene: TRBV21-1
d_gene: .
abundance: .
len: 15
j_gene: TRBJ1-5

CDR3aa: CASSPRRTENTEAFF
CDR3nt: TGTGCCAGCAGCCCCAGAAGGACAGAGAACACTGAAGCTTTCTTT
v_gene: TRBV7-8
d_gene: .
abundance: .
len: 15
j_gene: TRBJ1-1

CDR3aa: CASSHSGQVYEQYF
CDR3nt: TGTGCCAGCAGTCACTCGGGACAGGTCTACGAGCAGTACTTC
v_gene: TRBV6-1
d_gene: TRBD1
abundance: .
len: 14
j_gene: TRBJ2-7

CDR3aa: CASSHRLAGGPQETQYF
CDR3nt: TGTGCCAGCAGCCACCGGTTAGCGGGAGGGCCACAAGAGACCCAGTACTTC
v_gene: TRBV9
d_gene: TRBD2
abundance: .
len: 17
j_gene: TRBJ2-5

CDR3aa: CASRQGAQQPQHF
CDR3nt: TGTGCCAGCAGACAGGGGGCTCAACAGCCCCAGCATTTT
v_gene: TRBV6-1
d_gene: TRBD1
abundance: .
len: 13
j_gene: TRBJ1-5

CDR3aa: CASSFGAGGPIDTQYF
CDR3nt: TGTGCCAGCAGCTTCGGAGCGGGAGGGCCAATAGATACGCAGTATTTT
v_gene: TRBV7-2
d_gene: TRBD2
abundance: .
len: 16
j_gene: TRBJ2-3

CDR3aa: CASRLLQGPSNQPQHF
CDR3nt: TGTGCCAGCAGATTATTACAGGGGCCAAGCAATCAGCCCCAGCATTTT
v_gene: TRBV25-1
d_gene: TRBD1
abundance: .
len: 16
j_gene: TRBJ1-5

CDR3aa: CASSLFYRGSDTQYF
CDR3nt: TGTGCCAGCAGCTTGTTCTATCGGGGTTCGGATACGCAGTATTTT
v_gene: TRBV5-4
d_gene: .
abundance: .
len: 15
j_gene: TRBJ2-3

CDR3aa: CASSFWQGRTSTDTQYF
CDR3nt: TGCGCCAGCAGCTTTTGGCAGGGGCGGACAAGCACAGATACGCAGTATTTT
v_gene: TRBV5-1
d_gene: .
abundance: .
len: 17
j_gene: TRBJ2-3

CDR3aa: CASSPDTEAFF
CDR3nt: TGTGCCAGTAGTCCGGACACTGAAGCTTTCTTT
v_gene: TRBV19
d_gene: .
abundance: few
len: 11
j_gene: TRBJ1-1

CDR3aa: CASSFDRVCGYTF
CDR3nt: TGTGCCAGCAGTTTCGACAGGGTATGTGGCTACACCTTC
v_gene: TRBV6-5
d_gene: TRBD1
abundance: .
len: 13
j_gene: TRBJ1-2

CDR3aa: CATGGSGKGTDTQYF
CDR3nt: TGTGCCACTGGGGGGTCCGGAAAGGGCACAGATACGCAGTATTTT
v_gene: TRBV6-6
d_gene: .
abundance: .
len: 15
j_gene: TRBJ2-3

CDR3aa: CASSLEGKLDTQYF
CDR3nt: TGTGCTAGCAGCTTAGAGGGGAAGCTAGATACGCAGTATTTT
v_gene: TRBV7-7
d_gene: .
abundance: few
len: 14
j_gene: TRBJ2-3

CDR3aa: CAWSQSSGHTGELFF
CDR3nt: TGTGCCTGGAGTCAGTCTAGCGGACACACCGGGGAGCTGTTTTTT
v_gene: TRBV30
d_gene: TRBD2
abundance: .
len: 15
j_gene: TRBJ2-2

CDR3aa: CASSLLAQETQYF
CDR3nt: TGTGCCAGCAGCCTACTCGCCCAAGAGACCCAGTACTTC
v_gene: TRBV7-3
d_gene: .
abundance: .
len: 13
j_gene: TRBJ2-5

CDR3aa: CASSFRTGMLVYGYTF
CDR3nt: TGTGCCAGCAGCTTTCGGACAGGGATGCTAGTCTATGGCTACACCTTC
v_gene: TRBV5-6
d_gene: TRBD1
abundance: .
len: 16
j_gene: TRBJ1-2

CDR3aa: CAIRPQVVGNTIYF
CDR3nt: TGTGCCATCAGGCCACAGGTGGTCGGAAACACCATATATTTT
v_gene: TRBV10-3
d_gene: .
abundance: .
len: 14
j_gene: TRBJ1-3

CDR3aa: CASRGTENTEAFF
CDR3nt: TGTGCCAGCAGAGGGACAGAGAACACTGAAGCTTTCTTT
v_gene: TRBV6-4
d_gene: TRBD1
abundance: many
len: 13
j_gene: TRBJ1-1

CDR3aa: CASSQSGAGGQGEQYF
CDR3nt: TGTGCCAGCAGCCAATCTGGAGCGGGAGGGCAAGGGGAGCAGTACTTC
v_gene: TRBV16
d_gene: TRBD2
abundance: .
len: 16
j_gene: TRBJ2-7

CDR3aa: CAWSVKGGLNTEAFF
CDR3nt: TGTGCCTGGAGTGTAAAAGGCGGCTTGAACACTGAAGCTTTCTTT
v_gene: TRBV30
d_gene: .
abundance: .
len: 15
j_gene: TRBJ1-1

CDR3aa: CASSLVGVGYTDTQYF
CDR3nt: TGCGCCAGCAGCTTGGTAGGGGTCGGATACACAGATACGCAGTATTTT
v_gene: TRBV5-1
d_gene: .
abundance: .
len: 16
j_gene: TRBJ2-3

CDR3aa: CATSRAPYEQYF
CDR3nt: TGTGCCACCAGCAGAGCTCCCTACGAGCAGTACTTC
v_gene: TRBV15
d_gene: .
abundance: .
len: 12
j_gene: TRBJ2-7

CDR3aa: CASRRREAKNIQYF
CDR3nt: TGTGCCAGTAGAAGGCGGGAGGCCAAAAACATTCAGTACTTC
v_gene: TRBV19
d_gene: TRBD2
abundance: .
len: 14
j_gene: TRBJ2-4

CDR3aa: CASSLGGTGSQPQHF
CDR3nt: TGTGCCAGCAGCTTGGGGGGGACAGGATCTCAGCCCCAGCATTTT
v_gene: TRBV9
d_gene: TRBD1
abundance: .
len: 15
j_gene: TRBJ1-5

CDR3aa: CASSQGQVVGEAFF
CDR3nt: TGTGCCAGCAGCCAGGGACAGGTGGTGGGTGAAGCTTTCTTT
v_gene: TRBV7-9
d_gene: TRBD1
abundance: .
len: 14
j_gene: TRBJ1-1

CDR3aa: CAISERGQGMSEQYF
CDR3nt: TGTGCCATCAGTGAACGCGGACAGGGTATGAGTGAGCAGTACTTC
v_gene: TRBV10-3
d_gene: TRBD1
abundance: .
len: 15
j_gene: TRBJ2-7

CDR3aa: CASSQRGSYEQYF
CDR3nt: TGTGCCAGCAGCCAGCGGGGGTCCTACGAGCAGTACTTC
v_gene: TRBV7-3
d_gene: TRBD2
abundance: .
len: 13
j_gene: TRBJ2-7

CDR3aa: CASSVQGRERDEQFF
CDR3nt: TGTGCCAGCAGCGTACAAGGGCGGGAGAGGGATGAGCAGTTCTTC
v_gene: TRBV9
d_gene: TRBD2
abundance: .
len: 15
j_gene: TRBJ2-1

CDR3aa: CASSTFLDRAVTEAFF
CDR3nt: TGTGCCAGTAGTACATTCTTGGACAGGGCCGTCACTGAAGCTTTCTTT
v_gene: TRBV19
d_gene: TRBD1
abundance: few
len: 16
j_gene: TRBJ1-1